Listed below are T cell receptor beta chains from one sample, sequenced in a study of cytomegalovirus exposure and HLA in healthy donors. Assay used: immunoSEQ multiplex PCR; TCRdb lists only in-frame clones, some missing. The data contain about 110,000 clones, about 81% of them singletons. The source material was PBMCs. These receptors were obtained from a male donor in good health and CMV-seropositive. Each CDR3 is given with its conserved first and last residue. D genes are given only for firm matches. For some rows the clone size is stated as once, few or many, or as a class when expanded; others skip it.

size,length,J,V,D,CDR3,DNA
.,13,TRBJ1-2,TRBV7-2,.,CASSYRQDYGYTF,TGTGCCAGCAGCTACCGACAGGACTATGGCTACACCTTC
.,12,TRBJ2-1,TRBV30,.,CAWMGGNNEQFF,TGTGCCTGGATGGGGGGAAACAATGAGCAGTTCTTC
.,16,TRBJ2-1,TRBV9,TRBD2,CASSPRLAGGHNEQFF,TGTGCCAGCAGCCCCCGGCTAGCGGGGGGGCACAATGAGCAGTTCTTC
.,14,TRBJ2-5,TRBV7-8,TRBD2,CASSQSGRAETQYF,TGTGCCAGCAGCCAGAGCGGGAGGGCGGAGACCCAGTACTTC
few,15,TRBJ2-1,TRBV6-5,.,CASTRAAGLNNEQFF,TGTGCCAGCACGCGGGCAGCAGGACTCAACAATGAGCAGTTCTTC
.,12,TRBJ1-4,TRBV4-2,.,CASSQDQEKLFF,TGTGCCAGCAGCCAAGATCAGGAAAAACTGTTTTTT
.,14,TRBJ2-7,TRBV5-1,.,CASSFGTSSYEQYF,TGCGCCAGCAGCTTCGGGACAAGCTCCTACGAGCAGTACTTC
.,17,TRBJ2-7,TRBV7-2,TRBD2,CASSKRVPGLNSGEQYF,TGTGCCAGCAGCAAACGCGTACCGGGACTAAACTCAGGAGAGCAGTACTTC
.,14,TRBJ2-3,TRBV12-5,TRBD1,CASGPGQGADTQYF,TGTGCTAGTGGCCCCGGACAGGGTGCAGATACGCAGTATTTT
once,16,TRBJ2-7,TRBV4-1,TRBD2,CASSQGASGGFYEQYF,TGCGCCAGCAGCCAAGGGGCTAGCGGGGGATTCTACGAGCAGTACTTC
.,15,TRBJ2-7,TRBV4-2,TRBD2,CASSQDRLALYEQYF,TGTGCCAGCAGCCAAGACCGACTAGCACTGTACGAGCAGTACTTC
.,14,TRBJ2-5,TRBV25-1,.,CASSGRNRQETQYF,TGTGCCAGCAGTGGAAGGAACAGACAAGAGACCCAGTACTTC
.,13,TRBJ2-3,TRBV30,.,CAWTRSRSDTQYF,TGTGCCTGGACCAGATCTAGGTCAGATACGCAGTATTTT
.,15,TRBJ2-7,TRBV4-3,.,CASSQERAPFYEQYF,TGCGCCAGCAGCCAAGAGAGGGCCCCTTTCTACGAGCAGTACTTC
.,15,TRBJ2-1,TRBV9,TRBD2,CASNPLAGVSNEQFF,TGTGCCAGCAACCCACTAGCGGGAGTTTCCAATGAGCAGTTCTTC
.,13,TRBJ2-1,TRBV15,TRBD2,CATGTSGYNEQFF,TGTGCCACCGGGACTAGCGGCTACAATGAGCAGTTCTTC
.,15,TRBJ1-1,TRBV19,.,CASSIKSGTLTEAFF,TGTGCCAGTAGTATTAAATCAGGGACACTGACTGAAGCTTTCTTT
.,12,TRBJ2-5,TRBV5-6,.,CASSLPQETQYF,TGTGCCAGCAGCCTACCCCAAGAGACCCAGTACTTC
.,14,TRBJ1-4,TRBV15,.,CATSREGAREKLFF,TGTGCCACCAGCAGAGAGGGGGCGCGGGAAAAACTGTTTTTT
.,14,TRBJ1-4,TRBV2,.,CASSTGGTNEKLFF,TGTGCCAGCAGTACCGGGGGAACTAATGAAAAACTGTTTTTT
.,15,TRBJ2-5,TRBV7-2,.,CASSLIAGAPETQYF,TGTGCCAGCAGCTTAATCGCGGGGGCCCCGGAGACCCAGTACTTC
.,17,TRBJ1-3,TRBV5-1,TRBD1,CASSGGPGQGAGNTIYF,TGCGCCAGCAGCGGAGGTCCGGGACAGGGAGCTGGAAACACCATATATTTT